The sequence of this T cell receptor (beta chain) was determined in a study of T-cell reconstitution after alpha-beta-depleted transplantation in children. Library preparation (for TCRbeta) was performed with unique molecular identifiers. MiXCR, applied by TCRdb to the PCR reads, yields one record per CDR3 protein. The repertoire consists of 250,000 to 400,000 distinct CDR3 sequences, with around 25% occurring once and the leading ten covering approximately 10%. CDR3 size: 15 residues. The germline CDR1 and CDR2 sequences are MNHEY and SVGAGI. The ends lost 2 bases at V and 0 bases at J; junction bases unmatched: 4. This clonotype was picked up one time. The antigen is unknown. The study's findings and limits: At the one-year point after transplant, T-cell counts and TCRbeta diversity were found to come mostly from T cells that had been newly produced. Expanded graft clones, several hundred of them, were reportedly the source of alpha-beta T cells about two months after transplant.

The receptor's source is a male patient younger than 18 who had a stem cell transplant for acute lymphoblastic leukemia, so the T cells may come from the graft donor. Sequencing used PBMCs, mostly from graft donor cells, obtained 180 days after TCRalphabeta/CD19-depleted stem cell transplant. The chain is built from TRBV6-5 and TRBJ2-7; TRBD1 matches 7 bases. The CDR3 nucleotides are TGTGCCAGCAGTTACACAGGGGATCCCTCCTACGAGCAGTACTTC. Protein: CASSYTGDPSYEQYF.